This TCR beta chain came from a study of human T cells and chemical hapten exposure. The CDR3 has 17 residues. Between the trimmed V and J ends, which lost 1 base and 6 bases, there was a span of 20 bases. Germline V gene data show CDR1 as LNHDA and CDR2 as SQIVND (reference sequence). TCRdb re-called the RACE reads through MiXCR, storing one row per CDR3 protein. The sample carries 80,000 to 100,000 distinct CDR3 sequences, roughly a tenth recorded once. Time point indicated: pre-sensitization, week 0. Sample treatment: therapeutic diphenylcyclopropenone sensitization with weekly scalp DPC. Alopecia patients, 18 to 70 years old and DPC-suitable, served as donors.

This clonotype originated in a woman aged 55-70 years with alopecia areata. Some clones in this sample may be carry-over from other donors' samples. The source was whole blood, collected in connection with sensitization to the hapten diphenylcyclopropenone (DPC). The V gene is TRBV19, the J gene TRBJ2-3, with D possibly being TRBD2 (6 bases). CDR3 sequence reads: CASSIGGLGGSGDTQYF. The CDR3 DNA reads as TGTGCCAGTAGTATAGGAGGGCTAGGAGGGTCAGGGGATACGCAGTATTTT.